The rows below give T cell receptor beta chains drawn from one sample of a study of T cell changes during pregnancy in multiple sclerosis. Sequencing was performed with immunoSEQ multiplex PCR; in TCRdb, only in-frame clones are kept and a portion is missing. Among 100,000 or so clones listed, about 92% were seen once. Specimen: peripheral blood, collected in the second trimester of pregnancy. Receptor source: a female donor with multiple sclerosis, enrolled in a pregnancy study. Each CDR3 is given with its conserved first and last residue. The order of the fields is V gene, J gene, CDR3 protein.

V: TRBV27; J: TRBJ2-1; CDR3: CASSSTGEQFF
V: TRBV30; J: TRBJ1-5; CDR3: CAWSISSGGNQPQHF
V: TRBV7-9; J: TRBJ2-5; CDR3: CASSLETGETQYF
V: TRBV5-1; J: TRBJ1-2; CDR3: CASSSSGGDYGYTF
V: TRBV5-1; J: TRBJ2-7; CDR3: CASSFGQGSEQYF
V: TRBV7-6; J: TRBJ1-3; CDR3: CASGHRGPTGNTIYF
V: TRBV5-8; J: TRBJ2-7; CDR3: CASSSRTGPFPYEQYF
V: TRBV9; J: TRBJ1-2; CDR3: CASSAPDVGDYGYTF
V: TRBV28; J: TRBJ2-1; CDR3: CASTKVGQGVNEQFF
V: TRBV18; J: TRBJ2-5; CDR3: CASSPGQRKVQETQYF
V: TRBV11-3; J: TRBJ2-7; CDR3: CAWTIGEIYEQYF
V: TRBV29-1; J: TRBJ2-6; CDR3: CSVEGYRGVSGANVLTF
V: TRBV9; J: TRBJ1-4; CDR3: CASSPGGGSEKLFF
V: TRBV7-8; J: TRBJ1-4; CDR3: CASSLDRVQNEKLFF
V: TRBV1; J: TRBJ1-4; CDR3: CTSSQETQRPTSFFGEKLFF
V: TRBV18; J: TRBJ1-5; CDR3: CASSPLPGVGNQPQHF
V: TRBV7-9; J: TRBJ1-2; CDR3: CASSLGGLNYGYTF
V: TRBV19; J: TRBJ1-1; CDR3: CASSIPQWPEAFF
V: TRBV7-9; J: TRBJ1-2; CDR3: CASAPEHGGYGYTF
V: TRBV9; J: TRBJ2-5; CDR3: CASSVAGAQETQYF
V: TRBV6-1; J: TRBJ2-1; CDR3: CASTWTSGSQDEQFF
V: TRBV5-1; J: TRBJ1-1; CDR3: CASSLGGTGVRTEAFF
V: TRBV5-5; J: TRBJ1-1; CDR3: CASSLVRQGSTEAFF
V: TRBV7-2; J: TRBJ2-5; CDR3: CASSYPGVVDQETQYF
V: TRBV7-2; J: TRBJ2-7; CDR3: CASSPGQGPYEQYF
V: TRBV4-1; J: TRBJ2-5; CDR3: CASSQDGQGLETQYF
V: TRBV2; J: TRBJ2-7; CDR3: CASRLYYEQYF
V: TRBV19; J: TRBJ2-5; CDR3: CASSRQETQYF
V: TRBV6-1; J: TRBJ1-5; CDR3: CASSEQLNQPQHF
V: TRBV5-3; J: TRBJ1-5; CDR3: CARSLITGQGGAGSNQPQHF
V: TRBV5-5; J: TRBJ2-3; CDR3: CASSFGGVVPDTQYF
V: TRBV4-2; J: TRBJ2-1; CDR3: CASSPGTRWDEQFF
V: TRBV5-1; J: TRBJ2-1; CDR3: CASTRTSGRESYNEQFF
V: TRBV27; J: TRBJ2-1; CDR3: CASTSSSGPSSYNEQFF
V: TRBV9; J: TRBJ1-3; CDR3: CASSVDQGVLDTIYF
V: TRBV6-1; J: TRBJ2-7; CDR3: CASSPGTDTYEQYF
V: TRBV19; J: TRBJ1-1; CDR3: CASSIATGGSFF
V: TRBV19; J: TRBJ1-1; CDR3: CASSRAGGLNTEAFF
V: TRBV4-2; J: TRBJ1-1; CDR3: CASSLQMGSFSEAFF